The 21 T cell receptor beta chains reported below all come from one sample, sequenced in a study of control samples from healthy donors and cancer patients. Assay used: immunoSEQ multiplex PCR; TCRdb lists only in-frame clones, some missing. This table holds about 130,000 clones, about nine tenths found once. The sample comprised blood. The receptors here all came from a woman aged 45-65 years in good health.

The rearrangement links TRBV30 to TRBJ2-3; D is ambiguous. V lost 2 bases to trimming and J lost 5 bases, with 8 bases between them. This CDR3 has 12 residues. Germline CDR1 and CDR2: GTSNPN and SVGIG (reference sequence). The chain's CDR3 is CAWSRIGDTQYF. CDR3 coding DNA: TGTGCCTGGAGTAGAATAGGAGATACGCAGTATTTT. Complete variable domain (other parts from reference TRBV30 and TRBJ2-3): SQTIHQWPATLVQPVGSPLSLECTVEGTSNPNLYWYRQAAGRGLQLLFYSVGIGQISSEVPQNLSASRPQDRQFILSSKKLLLSDSGFYLCAWSRIGDTQYFGPGTRLTVL.

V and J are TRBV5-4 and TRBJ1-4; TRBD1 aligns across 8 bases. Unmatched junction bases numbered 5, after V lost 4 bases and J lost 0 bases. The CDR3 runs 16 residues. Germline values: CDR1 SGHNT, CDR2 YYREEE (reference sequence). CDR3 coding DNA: TGTGCCAGCAGCCGACAGGGGCCCGCAACTAATGAAAAACTGTTTTTT. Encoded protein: CASSRQGPATNEKLFF.

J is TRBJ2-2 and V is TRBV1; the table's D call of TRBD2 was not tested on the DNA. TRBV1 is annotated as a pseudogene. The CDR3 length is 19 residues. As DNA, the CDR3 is TGCACCAGCAGCCAAGACCTTCTAGCGGGGGGAATGAACACCGGGGAGCTGTTTTTT. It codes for CTSSQDLLAGGMNTGELFF.

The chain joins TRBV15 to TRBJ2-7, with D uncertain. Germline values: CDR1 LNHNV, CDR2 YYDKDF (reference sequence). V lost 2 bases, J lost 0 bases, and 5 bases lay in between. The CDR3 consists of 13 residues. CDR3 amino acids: CATSRQSSYEQYF. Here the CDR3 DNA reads TGTGCCACCAGCAGACAGAGCTCCTACGAGCAGTACTTC.

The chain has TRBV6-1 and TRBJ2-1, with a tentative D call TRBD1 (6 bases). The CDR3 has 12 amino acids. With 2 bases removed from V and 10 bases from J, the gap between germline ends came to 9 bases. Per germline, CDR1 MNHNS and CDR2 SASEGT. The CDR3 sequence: CASSERGFEQFF. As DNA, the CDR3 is TGTGCCAGCAGTGAAAGGGGGTTCGAGCAGTTCTTC.

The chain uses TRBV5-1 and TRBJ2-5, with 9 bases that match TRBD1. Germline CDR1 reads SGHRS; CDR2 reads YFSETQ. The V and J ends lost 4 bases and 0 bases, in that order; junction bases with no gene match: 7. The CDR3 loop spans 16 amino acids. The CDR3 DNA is TGCGCCAGCAGCCCCGGACAGGGGTCATACCAAGAGACCCAGTACTTC. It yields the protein CASSPGQGSYQETQYF.

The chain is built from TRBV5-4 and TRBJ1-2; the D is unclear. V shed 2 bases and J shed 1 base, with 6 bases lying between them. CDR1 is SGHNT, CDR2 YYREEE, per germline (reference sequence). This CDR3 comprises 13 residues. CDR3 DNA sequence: TGTGCCAGCAGCTTACCGGGTAACTATGGCTACACCTTC. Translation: CASSLPGNYGYTF.

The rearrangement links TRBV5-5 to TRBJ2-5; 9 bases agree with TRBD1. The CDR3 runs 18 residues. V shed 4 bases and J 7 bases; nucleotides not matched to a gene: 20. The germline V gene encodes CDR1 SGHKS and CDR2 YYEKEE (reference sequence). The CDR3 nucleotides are TGTGCCAGCAGCAGAACTTTTAGGGACAGGGTCTTAGTGGGGACCCAGTACTTC. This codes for CASSRTFRDRVLVGTQYF.

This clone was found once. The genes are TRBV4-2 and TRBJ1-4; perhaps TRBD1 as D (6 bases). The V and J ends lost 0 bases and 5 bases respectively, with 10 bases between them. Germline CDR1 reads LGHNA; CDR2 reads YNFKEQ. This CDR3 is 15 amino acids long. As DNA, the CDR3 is TGTGCCAGCAGCCAAGAAAACAGGGAGAATGAAAAACTGTTTTTT. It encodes CASSQENRENEKLFF.

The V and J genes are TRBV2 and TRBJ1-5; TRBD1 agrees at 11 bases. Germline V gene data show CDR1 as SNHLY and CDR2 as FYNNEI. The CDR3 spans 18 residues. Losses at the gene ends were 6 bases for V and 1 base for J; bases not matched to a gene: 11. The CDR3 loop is CASSQRTGGVISNQPQHF. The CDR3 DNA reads TGTGCCAGCAGCCAAAGGACAGGGGGCGTAATAAGCAATCAGCCCCAGCATTTT.

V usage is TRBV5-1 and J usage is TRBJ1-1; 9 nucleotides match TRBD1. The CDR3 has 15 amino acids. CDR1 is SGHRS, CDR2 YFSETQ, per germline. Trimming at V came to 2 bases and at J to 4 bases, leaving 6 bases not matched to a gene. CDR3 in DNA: TGCGCCAGCAGCTTCTATGGACAGGGGATCACTGAAGCTTTCTTT. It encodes CASSFYGQGITEAFF.

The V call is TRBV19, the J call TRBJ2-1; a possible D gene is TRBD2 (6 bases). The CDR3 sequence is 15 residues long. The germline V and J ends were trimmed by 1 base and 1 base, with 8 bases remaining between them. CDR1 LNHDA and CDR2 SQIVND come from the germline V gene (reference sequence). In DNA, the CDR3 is TGTGCCAGTAGTATAGGGCGGGGTTCCTACAATGAGCAGTTCTTC. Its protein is CASSIGRGSYNEQFF.

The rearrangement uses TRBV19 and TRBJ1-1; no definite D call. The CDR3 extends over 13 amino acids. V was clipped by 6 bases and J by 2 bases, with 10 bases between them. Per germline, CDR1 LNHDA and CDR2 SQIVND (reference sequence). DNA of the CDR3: TGTGCCAGTAGCCCCAGAACAAACACTGAAGCTTTCTTT. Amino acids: CASSPRTNTEAFF.

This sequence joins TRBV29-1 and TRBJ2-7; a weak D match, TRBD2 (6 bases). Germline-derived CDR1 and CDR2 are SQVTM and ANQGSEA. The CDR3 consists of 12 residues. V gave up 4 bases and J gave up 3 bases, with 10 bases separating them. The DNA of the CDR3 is TGCAGCGTTGGGGGAGGCGGCTACGAGCAGTACTTC. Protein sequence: CSVGGGGYEQYF.

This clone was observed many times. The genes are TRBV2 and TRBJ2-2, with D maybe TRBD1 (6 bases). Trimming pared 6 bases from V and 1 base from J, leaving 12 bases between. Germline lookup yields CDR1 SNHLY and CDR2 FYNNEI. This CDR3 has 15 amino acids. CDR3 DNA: TGTGCCAGCAGAAAAGGGACACTGAACACCGGGGAGCTGTTTTTT. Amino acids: CASRKGTLNTGELFF.

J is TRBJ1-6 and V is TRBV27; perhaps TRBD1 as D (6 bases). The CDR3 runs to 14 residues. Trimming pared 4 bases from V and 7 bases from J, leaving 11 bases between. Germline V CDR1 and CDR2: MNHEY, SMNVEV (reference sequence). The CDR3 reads CASSSRQGNSPLHF. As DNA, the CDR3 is TGTGCCAGCAGTTCTCGGCAGGGGAATTCACCCCTCCACTTT.

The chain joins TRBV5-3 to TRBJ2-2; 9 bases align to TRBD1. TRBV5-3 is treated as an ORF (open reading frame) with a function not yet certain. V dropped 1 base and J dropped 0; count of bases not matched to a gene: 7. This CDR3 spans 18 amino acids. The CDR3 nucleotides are TGTGCCAGAAGCTTGACAGGGGGCTCCAGCGCGAACACCGGGGAGCTGTTTTTT. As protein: CARSLTGGSSANTGELFF.

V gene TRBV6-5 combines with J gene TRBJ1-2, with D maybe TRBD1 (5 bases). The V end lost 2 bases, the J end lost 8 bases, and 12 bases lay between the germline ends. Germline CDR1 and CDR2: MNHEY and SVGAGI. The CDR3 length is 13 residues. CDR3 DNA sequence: TGTGCCAGCAGTTACAGGGACCTATGGGGCTACACCTTC. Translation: CASSYRDLWGYTF.

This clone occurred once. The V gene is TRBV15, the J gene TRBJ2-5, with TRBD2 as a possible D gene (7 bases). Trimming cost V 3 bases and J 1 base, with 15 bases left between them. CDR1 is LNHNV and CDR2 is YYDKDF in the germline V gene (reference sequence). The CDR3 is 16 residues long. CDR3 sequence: CATSSVMGGRQETQYF. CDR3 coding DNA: TGTGCCACCAGCAGCGTTATGGGGGGGCGCCAAGAGACCCAGTACTTC.

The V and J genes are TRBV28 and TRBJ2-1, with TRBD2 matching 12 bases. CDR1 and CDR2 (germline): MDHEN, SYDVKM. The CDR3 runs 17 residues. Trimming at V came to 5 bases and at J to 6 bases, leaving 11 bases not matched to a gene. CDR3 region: CASSPSWASGRANEQFF. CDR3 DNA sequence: TGTGCCAGCAGTCCATCGTGGGCTAGCGGGAGGGCCAATGAGCAGTTCTTC. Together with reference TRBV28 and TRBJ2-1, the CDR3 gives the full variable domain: DVKVTQSSRYLVKRTGEKVFLECVQDMDHENMFWYRQDPGLGLRLIYFSYDVKMKEKGDIPEGYSVSREKKERFSLILESASTNQTSMYLCASSPSWASGRANEQFFGPGTRLTVL.

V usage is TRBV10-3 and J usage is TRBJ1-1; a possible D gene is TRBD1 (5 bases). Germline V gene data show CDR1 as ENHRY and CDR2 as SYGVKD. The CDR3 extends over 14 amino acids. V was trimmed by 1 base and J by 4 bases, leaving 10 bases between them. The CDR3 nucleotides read TGTGCCATCAGTGAGTATAGGGGTAGCACTGAAGCTTTCTTT. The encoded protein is CAISEYRGSTEAFF.